This passage covers 31 T cell receptor beta chains from one sample sequenced in a study of T cells in Graves' hyperthyroidism and ophthalmopathy. TCR beta CDR3 region amplification was performed from RNA transcripts. HTBI primers were employed in a first-round RT-PCR of the TCR CDR3. TCRdb passed the multiplex PCR reads through MiXCR, listing each CDR3 protein once. The data contain 450,000 to 700,000 distinct CDR3 sequences, around 46% of them singletons. The sequencing input was peripheral blood or thyroid tissue (not recorded which). The receptors were sampled from a woman in her late teens or twenties with Graves' hyperthyroidism.

At least ten counts were recorded for this clonotype. This chain uses TRBV2 with TRBJ2-5; D may be TRBD1 (5 bases). Deletions cut 8 bases from V and 3 bases from J, with 13 bases between. The length of the CDR3 is 13 residues. Germline CDR1 and CDR2: SNHLY and FYNNEI. CDR3 bases: TGTGCCAGCGTGACGACAGCAGAAGAGACCCAGTACTTC. It codes for CASVTTAEETQYF.

This clonotype was seen ten or more times. The chain joins TRBV29-1 to TRBJ2-2; TRBD2 matches at 11 bases. This CDR3 contains 15 residues. Trimming at V came to 5 bases and at J to 5 bases, leaving 7 bases not matched to a gene. Germline V gene data show CDR1 as SQVTM and CDR2 as ANQGSEA. The CDR3 DNA is TGCAGCGTTCGGGGTAGCGGGAGGGTAACCGGGGAGCTGTTTTTT. This encodes CSVRGSGRVTGELFF.

This clonotype was detected many times. This chain links TRBV7-3 with TRBJ1-6; no firm D call. The CDR3 totals 15 residues. V lost 1 base, J lost 7 bases, and 11 bases lay in between. Germline-derived CDR1 and CDR2 are SGHTA and FQGTGA. The CDR3 is CASSLKGGNNSPLHF. The CDR3 DNA is TGTGCCAGCAGCTTAAAAGGAGGGAACAATTCACCCCTCCACTTT.

The rearrangement joins TRBV12-3 or TRBV12-4 to TRBJ1-4; the match to TRBD1 covers 8 bases. Trimming took 10 bases from V and 10 from J; bases not matched to a gene: 8. The CDR3 totals 12 residues. The CDR3 DNA reads TGTGCCACTGGAGACAGGGGTGGAAAACTGTTTTTT. It yields the protein CATGDRGGKLFF.

The chain recombines TRBV7-8 with TRBJ2-2, with D perhaps assigned TRBD1 or TRBD2 (6 bases each). The CDR3 runs 16 residues. Trimming stripped 4 bases from V and 6 bases from J, with 18 bases between. Germline V gene lookup returns CDR1 SGHVS and CDR2 FQNEAQ. The CDR3 sequence: CASSSQVGGGAGELFF. The CDR3 bases are TGTGCCAGCAGCTCCCAGGTAGGGGGAGGCGCCGGGGAGCTGTTTTTT.

The table lists this clonotype with many counts. The V gene is TRBV5-1, the J gene TRBJ2-5, with a weak D call TRBD2 (5 bases). Germline-derived CDR1 and CDR2 are SGHRS and YFSETQ. CDR3 length: 17 residues. The V end lost 0 bases, the J end lost 5 bases, and 20 bases lay between the germline ends. In DNA, the CDR3 is TGCGCCAGCAGCTTGGCCACGAGCGGCCTTGGTGGGGAGACCCAGTACTTC. Its protein is CASSLATSGLGGETQYF.

This clonotype was counted many times. The rearrangement links TRBV12-3 or TRBV12-4 to TRBJ1-2; D is unclear. V lost 3 bases and J lost 2, with 10 bases in between. CDR3 length: 14 amino acids. DNA for the CDR3: TGTGCCAGCAGTTTTGGCGGAGAGAACTATGGCTACACCTTC. Translating gives CASSFGGENYGYTF.

The chain has TRBV19 and TRBJ1-5; the D is unclear. V gave up 6 bases and J gave up 2 bases, with 14 bases separating them. Looked up from germline, CDR1 is LNHDA and CDR2 is SQIVND (reference sequence). The CDR3 is made up of 15 amino acids. This chain's CDR3 is CASRSRAVGNQPQHF. The CDR3 nucleotides read TGTGCCAGTAGAAGCCGGGCCGTCGGCAATCAGCCCCAGCATTTT.

This clonotype was recorded at least ten times. The rearrangement joins TRBV5-4 to TRBJ2-7; TRBD2 aligns across 11 bases. Unmatched junction bases numbered 2, after V lost 0 bases and J lost 6 bases. This CDR3 has 14 residues. Germline V gene lookup returns CDR1 SGHNT and CDR2 YYREEE (reference sequence). CDR3 sequence (DNA): TGTGCCAGCAGCTTGGTTGGGACTAGCGGCGAGCAGTACTTC. It codes for CASSLVGTSGEQYF.

This clonotype occurred a few times. The rearrangement links TRBV19 to TRBJ2-1; D possibly corresponds to TRBD2 (5 bases). V lost 9 bases to trimming and J lost 3 bases, with 9 bases between them. The CDR3 consists of 12 residues. Germline lookup yields CDR1 LNHDA and CDR2 SQIVND (reference sequence). The CDR3 DNA sequence: TGTGCCAGCAGCCGGGACTACAATGAGCAGTTCTTC. Residues: CASSRDYNEQFF.

CDR3 loop: CASSPDTGAFF. The CDR3 DNA follows: TGTGCCAGCAGCCCTGACACCGGGGCTTTCTTT. The rearrangement joins TRBV7-3 to TRBJ1-1; unclear D gene. Per germline, CDR1 SGHTA and CDR2 FQGTGA. V shed 5 bases and J shed 11 bases, with 12 bases lying between them. This CDR3 contains 11 residues. Full variable domain (missing parts from reference TRBV7-3 and TRBJ1-1): GAGVSQTPSNKVTEKGKYVELRCDPISGHTALYWYRQSLGQGPEFLIYFQGTGAADDSGLPNDRFFAVRPEGSVSTLKIQRTERGDSAVYLCASSPDTGAFFGQGTRLTVV.

This clonotype came up a few times. The J gene is TRBJ2-7, the V gene TRBV10-3; 9 bases match TRBD2. The CDR3 runs 15 residues. Germline-derived CDR1 and CDR2 are ENHRY and SYGVKD. The junction had 0 bases not matched to a gene; V was cut back by 0 bases and J by 0 bases. Here the CDR3 DNA reads TGTGCCATCAGTGAGTCTAGCGGGAGCTCCTACGAGCAGTACTTC. Amino acids: CAISESSGSSYEQYF.

This clonotype was observed a handful of times. The V call is TRBV2, the J call TRBJ2-3; weak D call: TRBD2 (6 bases). The V and J ends lost 7 bases and 5 bases respectively, with 13 bases between them. Looked up from germline, CDR1 is SNHLY and CDR2 is FYNNEI. This CDR3 contains 13 residues. CDR3 bases: TGTGCCAGCACTGGGACTGAAAAAGATACGCAGTATTTT. Translated, it gives CASTGTEKDTQYF.

The V gene is TRBV6-1, the J gene TRBJ2-3; D gene unclear. Germline V gene lookup returns CDR1 MNHNS and CDR2 SASEGT. The CDR3 is made up of 12 amino acids. The V end was cut by 7 bases, the J end by 4 bases, with 9 bases between. CDR3 loop: CASTSGADTQYF. CDR3 in DNA: TGTGCCAGCACCTCGGGTGCAGATACGCAGTATTTT.

The CDR3 region has the DNA TGTGCCACCAGCAGAGTTGAGGGGCCCGGGGCCAACGTCCTGACTTTC. This translates into CATSRVEGPGANVLTF. The rearrangement joins TRBV15 to TRBJ2-6, with D perhaps TRBD1 or TRBD2 (5 bases each). Trimming cost V 1 base and J 4 bases, with 11 bases left between them. CDR1 is LNHNV, CDR2 YYDKDF, per germline (reference sequence). The CDR3 totals 16 residues.

This clonotype was observed at least ten times. The chain employs TRBV6-1 and TRBJ1-2, with D unresolved. This CDR3 comprises 16 residues. Trimming cost V 0 bases and J 7 bases, with 18 bases left between them. Germline CDR1 is MNHNS and CDR2 is SASEGT. As DNA, the CDR3 is TGTGCCAGCAGTGAAGCTCGCCGTGGCCGCGCGGTTGGCTACACCTTC. Encoded protein: CASSEARRGRAVGYTF.

This clonotype was found many times. The chain is built from TRBV29-1 and TRBJ2-5, with 10 bases identical to TRBD1. Per the germline V gene, CDR1 is SQVTM and CDR2 is ANQGSEA. V trimming: 3 bases; J trimming: 5 bases; junction bases outside the gene matches: 6. CDR3 length: 14 amino acids. The CDR3 DNA follows: TGCAGCGTTGAGCCGGGACAGGGGATTGAGACCCAGTACTTC. Translation gives CSVEPGQGIETQYF. Looking up the rest from reference TRBV29-1 and TRBJ2-5 gives the full variable domain: SAVISQKPSRDICQRGTSLTIQCQVDSQVTMMFWYRQQPGQSLTLIATANQGSEATYESGFVIDKFPISRPNLTFSTLTVSNMSPEDSSIYLCSVEPGQGIETQYFGPGTRLLVL.

The V gene is TRBV9, the J gene TRBJ2-7; 8 bases match TRBD2. The DNA matches TRBJ2-1 better at its end, which makes the J call doubtful. The CDR3 consists of 18 residues. Germline V gene data show CDR1 as SGDLS and CDR2 as YYNGEE. CDR3 amino acids: CASSDVVDGRVSYNEQFF. The CDR3 region has the DNA TGTGCCAGCAGTGACGTAGTTGACGGGAGGGTCTCCTACAATGAGCAGTTCTTC.

Ten or more counts support this clonotype. This chain's CDR3 is CATSRDLGLAGRGGSSYEQYF. The CDR3 bases are TGTGCCACCAGCAGAGATCTTGGGCTAGCGGGTCGGGGGGGGTCCTCCTACGAGCAGTACTTC. This chain links TRBV15 with TRBJ2-7; TRBD2 matches 8 bases. Germline CDR1 reads LNHNV; CDR2 reads YYDKDF (reference sequence). Losses at the gene ends were 0 bases for V and 0 bases for J; bases not matched to a gene: 19. This CDR3 comprises 21 residues.

This clonotype was detected ten times or more. V usage is TRBV9 and J usage is TRBJ1-2; no definite D call. Trimming removed 0 bases from V and 0 bases from J, with 9 bases in between. Germline assignment: CDR1 SGDLS and CDR2 YYNGEE. The CDR3 contains 15 residues. CDR3 protein: CASSVDGFTNYGYTF. CDR3 in DNA: TGTGCCAGCAGCGTAGATGGGTTTACTAACTATGGCTACACCTTC.

Remarks on this clonotype: A much larger clone sits a single nucleotide away, making a read error possible. This rearrangement joins TRBV7-2 to TRBJ1-5; TRBD1 aligns across 8 bases. Germline trimming cut 6 bases from V and 7 bases from J; bases unmatched to any gene: 14. There are 16 residues in the CDR3. Germline V lookup: CDR1 SGHTA, CDR2 FQGNSA. The CDR3 sequence: CTSSEAGRGLGQPQHF. Written as DNA, the CDR3 is TGTACCAGCAGTGAAGCCGGCAGGGGGCTAGGACAGCCCCAGCATTTT.

This clonotype was seen a handful of times. J is TRBJ2-3 and V is TRBV7-6; D not certain. V lost 5 bases and J 4 bases, leaving 10 bases between the germline ends. CDR3 size: 13 residues. Germline V gene sequence: CDR1 SGHVS, CDR2 FNYEAQ. The CDR3 DNA follows: TGTGCCAGCAGCCCGGCAGGTTCAGATACGCAGTATTTT. This encodes CASSPAGSDTQYF.

This clonotype is a singleton in its sample. The junction departs from germline at one end; a sequencing error may be responsible. This rearrangement joins TRBV5-8 to TRBJ2-6; 7 bases are a match to TRBD2. CDR1 is SGHTS and CDR2 is YDEGEE in the germline V gene. The CDR3 loop spans 17 amino acids. CDR3 protein: CAGSDSWGGAGANVLTF. The CDR3 DNA is TGTGCCGGCAGTGATTCGTGGGGGGGAGCTGGGGCCAACGTCCTGACTTTC.

As regards this clonotype: This may stem from a read error, because a much larger clone lies one nucleotide away. This CDR3 is missing its conserved last phenylalanine or tryptophan, likely due to a read error. V gene TRBV12-3 or TRBV12-4 combines with J gene TRBJ2-5; 11 bases match TRBD2. V lost 7 bases and J lost 4; bases outside the gene matches: 5. The CDR3 consists of 14 residues. The CDR3: CASTLSGRVETQYL. CDR3 bases: TGTGCCAGCACCCTTAGCGGGAGGGTAGAGACCCAGTACCTC.

This clonotype was seen at least ten times. This chain joins TRBV7-6 and TRBJ2-7; 8 bases line up with TRBD1. CDR1 is SGHVS and CDR2 is FNYEAQ in the germline V gene. V was pared by 6 bases and J by 1 base, with 5 bases of the junction left unmatched. The CDR3 extends over 14 amino acids. CDR3 region: CASRPYRGSYEQYF. DNA for the CDR3: TGTGCCAGCAGACCCTACAGGGGGTCCTACGAGCAGTACTTC.

In regard to this clonotype: A read error may produce the germline difference seen at one junction end. The V and J genes are TRBV12-3 or TRBV12-4 and TRBJ1-5, with unresolved D. The CDR3 spans 11 residues. The CDR3 protein is CASSRVQPQLF. The CDR3 DNA is TGTGCCAGCTCAAGGGTACAGCCCCAGCTTTTT.

Concerning this clonotype itself: One junction end disagrees with the germline gene, perhaps due to a read error. The V and J genes are TRBV15 and TRBJ1-1; TRBD1 might be the D (5 bases). Germline CDR1 is LNHNV and CDR2 is YYDKDF (reference sequence). The CDR3 totals 16 residues. CDR3 DNA: TGTGCCGCCAGCCGCCCGGGACGTCCGGTAGGGACTGAAGCTTTCTTT. Residues: CAASRPGRPVGTEAFF.

Remarks on this clonotype: This sequence may be a read error, since a much larger clone differs from it by one base. This sequence joins TRBV18 and TRBJ1-2; TRBD1 aligns across 8 bases. V lost 3 bases, J lost 5 bases, and 11 bases stayed unmatched. CDR3 length equals 16 residues. Germline V gives CDR1 KGHSH, CDR2 LQKENI. The CDR3 bases are TGTGCCAGCTCACCTGGCAGAACAGGGGGAAGTTATGGCTACACCTTC. Translation: CASSPGRTGGSYGYTF.

On this clonotype itself: Mismatch with germline at one junction end may stem from a read error. The chain combines TRBV6-5 with TRBJ2-7; the D gene is possibly TRBD1 (5 bases). CDR3 length equals 15 residues. Looked up from germline, CDR1 is MNHEY and CDR2 is SVGAGI. CDR3 bases: TGTGCCAGCAGTTACTCGATAGGGGTGTCCTACGGGCAGTACTTC. It is translated as CASSYSIGVSYGQYF.

V gene TRBV20-1 combines with J gene TRBJ2-6, with D uncertain. CDR1 and CDR2 from the germline V gene are DFQATT and SNEGSKA (reference sequence). With 3 bases removed from V and 4 bases from J, the gap between germline ends came to 10 bases. The CDR3 contains 14 residues. CDR3 in amino acids: CSASSWAGANVLTF. CDR3 in DNA: TGCAGTGCTAGTAGTTGGGCAGGGGCCAACGTCCTGACTTTC.

V and J are TRBV20-1 and TRBJ2-7, with a possible D match to TRBD2 (6 bases). Germline CDR1 and CDR2: DFQATT and SNEGSKA (reference sequence). The CDR3 is 15 amino acids. Trimming took off 5 bases at V and 7 bases at J, with 24 bases between the two ends. CDR3 nucleotides: TGCAGTGCTGAGGGGTATAGCGGAAGCACCGGGGAGCAGTACTTC. This encodes CSAEGYSGSTGEQYF.